This passage covers 9 T cell receptor beta chains from one sample sequenced in a study of blood T cell repertoires in COVID-19. The repertoire was sequenced with immunoSEQ multiplex PCR; TCRdb's copy has only in-frame clones and lacks some. The sample shows 90,000 to 150,000 clones, over 75% of them seen only once. Sequenced: peripheral blood. These receptors were taken from a man of 80 years or more with acute or convalescent COVID-19.

The chain uses TRBV3-1 (or the pseudogene TRBV3-2) and TRBJ1-1; D is unclear. The V gene lost 2 bases and the J gene lost 13 bases, with 20 bases spanning the gap. The CDR3 is made up of 14 amino acids. Germline V CDR1 and CDR2: LGHDT, YNNKEL (reference sequence). For the CDR3, the DNA is TGTGCCAGCAGCCAATCCACGGCCCCCAGAGGTGATTTCTTT. It is translated as CASSQSTAPRGDFF.

This chain uses TRBV19 with TRBJ2-7; D may be TRBD1 (5 bases). Trimming left V 5 bases short and J 0 bases short, with 11 bases between. CDR1 and CDR2 from the germline V gene are LNHDA and SQIVND (reference sequence). CDR3 size: 14 residues. This CDR3 reads CASSPRQSSYEQYF. In DNA, the CDR3 is TGTGCCAGTAGTCCGCGACAGTCCTCCTACGAGCAGTACTTC. The full variable domain, with the rest looked up from reference TRBV19 and TRBJ2-7, is DGGITQSPKYLFRKEGQNVTLSCEQNLNHDAMYWYRQDPGQGLRLIYYSQIVNDFQKGDIAEGYSVSREKKESFPLTVTSAQKNPTAFYLCASSPRQSSYEQYFGPGTRLTVT.

The V gene is TRBV29-1, the J gene TRBJ1-1; TRBD1 might be the D (5 bases). Germline CDR1 is SQVTM and CDR2 is ANQGSEA. The ends were cut back, 7 bases at V and 8 bases at J, with 17 bases in the middle. CDR3 size: 12 residues. CDR3 loop: CSGSPGASEAFF. The CDR3 DNA reads TGCAGCGGGAGCCCTGGGGCGTCAGAAGCTTTCTTT.

The chain couples TRBV21-1 to TRBJ2-7; TRBD2 reflects the table's D call only, with no check against the DNA. TRBV21-1 corresponds to a pseudogene. The CDR3 contains 15 residues. CDR3 DNA: TGTGCCAGCAGCAAAAGCGGGAGGACCGAGTACGAGCAGTACTTC. It codes for CASSKSGRTEYEQYF.

The chain uses TRBV7-2 and TRBJ2-3; TRBD2 aligns across 9 bases. V shed 6 bases and J 3 bases; nucleotides not matched to a gene: 16. The CDR3 is made up of 18 amino acids. Germline V gene data show CDR1 as SGHTA and CDR2 as FQGNSA. For the CDR3, the DNA is TGTGCCAGCAGTAATCCTAGTTTAGCGGGAGCGTTGACAGATACGCAGTATTTT. It specifies CASSNPSLAGALTDTQYF.

The chain uses TRBV18 and TRBJ1-4, with D maybe TRBD1 (6 bases). Germline loops: CDR1 KGHSH, CDR2 LQKENI. Deletions cut 3 bases from V and 9 bases from J, with 11 bases between. The CDR3 totals 13 residues. The CDR3 is CASSPTTGQKLFF. In nucleotides, the CDR3 is TGTGCCAGCTCACCGACTACAGGGCAAAAACTGTTTTTT. Full variable domain (outside the CDR3, taken from reference TRBV18 and TRBJ1-4): NAGVMQNPRHLVRRRGQEARLRCSPMKGHSHVYWYRQLPEEGLKFMVYLQKENIIDESGMPKERFSAEFPKEGPSILRIQQVVRGDSAAYFCASSPTTGQKLFFGSGTQLSVL.

The rearrangement links TRBV6-5 to TRBJ1-2; maybe TRBD1 (6 bases). CDR3 size: 14 residues. V dropped 4 bases and J dropped 2 bases, with 11 bases sitting between them. The germline V gene encodes CDR1 MNHEY and CDR2 SVGAGI. CDR3 DNA: TGTGCCAGCAGTTTGGCCAGGGGCAACTATGGCTACACCTTC. It yields the protein CASSLARGNYGYTF.

V is TRBV29-1 and J is TRBJ1-1; 10 nucleotides align to TRBD1. This CDR3 is built from 13 residues. Trimming removed 5 bases from V and 1 base from J; junction bases left unmatched: 1. Germline V CDR1 and CDR2: SQVTM, ANQGSEA. The CDR3 sequence is CSVRTGGNTEAFF. The CDR3 DNA reads TGCAGCGTTCGGACAGGGGGGAACACTGAAGCTTTCTTT.

V is TRBV14 and J is TRBJ1-1; the D gene is possibly TRBD1 (6 bases). From germline, CDR1 is SGHDN and CDR2 FVKESK. V lost 4 bases, J lost 1 base, and 13 bases lay in between. CDR3 length: 15 residues. In DNA, the CDR3 is TGTGCCAGCAGCCGACGACTACAGGGGAACACTGAAGCTTTCTTT. Its translation: CASSRRLQGNTEAFF.